This T cell receptor beta chain was identified in a study of early T cells in non-severe SARS-CoV-2 infection. Across the study: Sequenced material consisted of bulk RNA (from unsorted whole blood), and chains were unpaired.

Tagging with unique molecular identifiers was applied to individual cDNA molecules. One entry per CDR3 protein, called by TCRdb with MiXCR from the 5' RACE reads. Of about 89,000 distinct CDR3 sequences in the sample, 14% to 15% were seen once. The CDR3 contains 16 residues. The V gene's germline CDR1 is SNHLY and CDR2 FYNNEI. The V and J ends lost 3 bases and 0 bases respectively, with 14 bases between them. The chain is built from TRBV2 and TRBJ1-1, with D tentatively TRBD1 (5 bases). The sample consisted of whole blood. This TCR was recovered from an adult who was a healthcare worker with PCR-confirmed SARS-CoV-2 infection or an uninfected control (not recorded which). As DNA, the CDR3 is TGTGCCAGCAGTGAGACCAAGGGGTTCATGAACACTGAAGCTTTCTTT. This codes for CASSETKGFMNTEAFF.